The entry below gives a single T cell receptor (beta chain) sequence along with its context. Generated by immunoSEQ multiplex PCR, the TCRdb table keeps only in-frame clones and is missing some. Counted here are about 40,000 clones, about nine tenths occurring once; the ten biggest clones make up 1.2%. The sample comes from a study of T cell changes during pregnancy in multiple sclerosis. Germline V CDR1 and CDR2: GTSNPN, SVGIG (reference sequence). This CDR3 is built from 16 residues. V shed 2 bases, J shed 0 bases, and the junction held 5 bases outside the gene matches. The chain recombines TRBV30 with TRBJ1-3; 9 bases map to TRBD1. The TCR originated in a female donor with multiple sclerosis, enrolled in a pregnancy study. The sequencing used CD4+ T cells from peripheral blood mononuclear cells, collected in the second trimester of pregnancy. The CDR3 here is CAWSSGQGISGNTIYF. CDR3 nucleotide sequence: TGTGCCTGGAGTTCAGGACAGGGGATCTCTGGAAACACCATATATTTT.